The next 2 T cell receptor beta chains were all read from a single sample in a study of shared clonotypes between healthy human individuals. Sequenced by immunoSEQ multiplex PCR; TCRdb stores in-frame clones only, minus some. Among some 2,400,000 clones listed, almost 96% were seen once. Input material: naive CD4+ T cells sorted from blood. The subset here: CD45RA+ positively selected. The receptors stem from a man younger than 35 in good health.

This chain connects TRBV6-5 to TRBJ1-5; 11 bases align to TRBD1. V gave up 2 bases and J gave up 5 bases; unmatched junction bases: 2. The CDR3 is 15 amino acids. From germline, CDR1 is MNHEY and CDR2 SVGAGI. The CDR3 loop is CASSYLGQGDQPQHF. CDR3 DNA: TGTGCCAGCAGTTACCTGGGACAGGGGGATCAGCCCCAGCATTTT.

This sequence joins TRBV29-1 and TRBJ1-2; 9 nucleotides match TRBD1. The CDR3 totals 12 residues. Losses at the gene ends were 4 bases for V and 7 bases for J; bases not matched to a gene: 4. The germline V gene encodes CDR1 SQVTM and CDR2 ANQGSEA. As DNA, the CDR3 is TGCAGCGTTGCCGGGACAGGGACTGGCTACACCTTC. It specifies CSVAGTGTGYTF. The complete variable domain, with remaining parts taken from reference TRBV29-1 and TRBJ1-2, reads SAVISQKPSRDICQRGTSLTIQCQVDSQVTMMFWYRQQPGQSLTLIATANQGSEATYESGFVIDKFPISRPNLTFSTLTVSNMSPEDSSIYLCSVAGTGTGYTFGSGTRLTVV.